This T cell receptor beta chain derives from a study of post-analysis software for immune sequencing data. Study background: The patients showed relapsing-remitting, secondary progressive and progressive-relapsing multiple sclerosis courses.

In this sample, this clonotype turned up a few times. Antigen specificity is unknown. In germline, CDR1 is MGHRA, CDR2 YSYEKL. CDR3 length: 18 residues. Trimming took 0 bases from V and 5 from J; bases not matched to a gene: 14. Prepared TCR beta cDNA libraries contained unique molecular identifiers. TCRdb reanalysed the PCR reads using MiXCR and keeps one entry per CDR3 protein. Here the sample spans fewer than 850,000 distinct CDR3 sequences, just under 30% being singletons. Whole-study findings and limits: Compared with controls, patients had more of about five TRBV segments, including TRBV5-6, TRBV5-1 and TRBV20-1. Samples from a shared batch, those prepared together, strongly co-clustered by F measure.

The sequence came from a girl between 10 and 17 years old with multiple sclerosis. This chain links TRBV4-1 with TRBJ2-5; TRBD2 matches at 8 bases. Material for sequencing was blood. CDR3 coding DNA: TGCGCCAGCAGCCAAGATTGGCTAGCGGGTCATCGGAGGGAGACCCAGTACTTC. It encodes CASSQDWLAGHRRETQYF.